This TCR beta chain was documented in a study of human T cells and chemical hapten exposure. Looking at the study overall: 2% DPC was applied to approximately 2 cm by approximately 2 cm of upper inner arm skin for sensitization.

The time point denotes: patch test 2, 6 weeks after DPC sensitization. Regarding treatment: therapeutic diphenylcyclopropenone sensitization with weekly scalp DPC. This clonotype appeared a few times. TCRdb re-analysed the RACE reads in MiXCR, keeping a single row per CDR3 protein. The profile covers some 80,000 distinct CDR3 sequences, with 11% appearing a single time and roughly 1.6% taken by the ten largest. Looked up from germline, CDR1 is ENHRY and CDR2 is SYGVKD. This CDR3 comprises 12 residues. Trimming cost V 3 bases and J 10 bases, with 10 bases left between them. Material: whole blood, obtained in connection with sensitization to the hapten diphenylcyclopropenone (DPC). The chain uses TRBV10-3 and TRBJ2-1; D is possibly TRBD1 (6 bases). The receptor comes from a man aged 18 to 30 with alopecia areata. Some clones in this sample may be carry-over from other donors' samples. The CDR3 DNA sequence: TGTGCCATCAGTGAAGTGAGGGGGGAGCAGTTCTTC. Encoded protein: CAISEVRGEQFF.